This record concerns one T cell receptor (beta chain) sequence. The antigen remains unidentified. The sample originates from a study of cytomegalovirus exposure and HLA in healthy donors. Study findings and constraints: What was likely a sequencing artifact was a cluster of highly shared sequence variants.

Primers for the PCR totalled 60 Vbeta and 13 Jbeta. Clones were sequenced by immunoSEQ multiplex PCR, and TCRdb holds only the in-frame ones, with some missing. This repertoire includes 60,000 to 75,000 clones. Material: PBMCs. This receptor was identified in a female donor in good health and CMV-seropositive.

The CDR3 loop reads CASSVGTPLAGVEQYF. CDR3 DNA: TGTGCCAGCAGTGTAGGAACCCCTCTAGCGGGAGTCGAGCAGTACTTC. V is TRBV6-1 and J is TRBJ2-7; 10 bases are a match to TRBD2. CDR1 is MNHNS, CDR2 SASEGT, per germline. This CDR3 spans 16 amino acids. V dropped 4 bases and J dropped 6; count of bases not matched to a gene: 12.